These 28 T cell receptor beta chains originate from one sample sequenced in a study of T cells after yellow fever vaccination. TCRdb independently ran MiXCR on the 5' RACE reads; one entry per CDR3 protein. The top ten hold roughly 16% of the sample, which has 500,000 to 550,000 distinct CDR3 sequences, 21% seen once. This material consisted of PBMCs, taken roughly 20 days after the first yellow fever vaccination. These receptors originate from a man aged 18 to 30 who received the YFV17D yellow fever vaccine.

The chain joins TRBV5-5 to TRBJ1-5; D unresolved. CDR1 and CDR2 from the germline V gene are SGHKS and YYEKEE (reference sequence). V was cut by 4 bases and J by 2 bases, with 16 bases left in between. This CDR3 has 16 amino acids. CDR3 sequence: CASSPDRADGNQPQHF. The CDR3, as DNA: TGTGCCAGCAGCCCGGATAGGGCTGATGGCAATCAGCCCCAGCATTTT.

This sequence joins TRBV2 and TRBJ2-2; D uncertain. Germline lookup yields CDR1 SNHLY and CDR2 FYNNEI. Trimming removed 3 bases at V and 4 bases at J, with 6 bases between. The CDR3 covers 13 residues. The CDR3 region is CASSDTTTGELFF. DNA for the CDR3: TGTGCCAGCAGTGATACTACCACCGGGGAGCTGTTTTTT.

The V call is TRBV4-1, the J call TRBJ2-3; maybe TRBD2 (6 bases). Trimming left V 0 bases short and J 1 base short, with 11 bases between. CDR3 length equals 16 residues. Germline V gene lookup returns CDR1 MGHRA and CDR2 YSYEKL. DNA of the CDR3: TGCGCCAGCAGCCAAGAGTGGGCTAGCGGCACAGATACGCAGTATTTT. It specifies CASSQEWASGTDTQYF.

This chain joins TRBV5-1 and TRBJ1-1; no reliable D call. CDR1 and CDR2 from the germline V gene are SGHRS and YFSETQ. With 1 base removed from V and 0 bases from J, the gap between germline ends came to 13 bases. The CDR3 extends over 16 amino acids. CDR3 sequence: CASSLRRDIMNTEAFF. The CDR3 bases are TGCGCCAGCAGCTTGAGGAGAGATATCATGAACACTGAAGCTTTCTTT. Supplemented by reference TRBV5-1 and TRBJ1-1, the full variable domain reads KAGVTQTPRYLIKTRGQQVTLSCSPISGHRSVSWYQQTPGQGLQFLFEYFSETQRNKGNFPGRFSGRQFSNSRSEMNVSTLELGDSALYLCASSLRRDIMNTEAFFGQGTRLTVV.

This clonotype has at least ten counts. This chain links TRBV20-1 with TRBJ1-1, with D possibly matching TRBD1 (5 bases). Germline values: CDR1 DFQATT, CDR2 SNEGSKA (reference sequence). The CDR3 consists of 13 residues. V was cut by 1 base and J by 5 bases, with 11 bases left in between. The CDR3 coding sequence is TGCAGTGCTAGAGTGAACGAGGGGACTGAAGCTTTCTTT. Translation: CSARVNEGTEAFF.

This clonotype was seen repeatedly, ten times or more. The chain links TRBV5-1 to TRBJ2-1, with 11 positions matching TRBD2. The CDR3 spans 15 residues. Germline-derived CDR1 and CDR2 are SGHRS and YFSETQ. J was trimmed by 8 bases and V by 0 bases; bases with no gene match: 4. The CDR3 is CASSLASGGIYEQFF. CDR3 nucleotides: TGCGCCAGCAGCTTGGCTAGCGGGGGGATATATGAGCAGTTCTTC.

This clonotype was counted between two and nine times. The chain has TRBV12-3 or TRBV12-4 and TRBJ2-3; D is undetermined. This CDR3 comprises 14 residues. V lost 3 bases and J lost 1, with 8 bases in between. The CDR3 is CASSFWTRTDTQYF. The CDR3 region has the DNA TGTGCCAGCAGTTTTTGGACCCGCACAGATACGCAGTATTTT.

This clonotype was seen only a few times. The CDR3 nucleotides read TGTGCCAGCAGAGAGACAGGGGTGGACTATGGCTACACCTTC. It encodes CASRETGVDYGYTF. This chain uses TRBV12-3 or TRBV12-4 with TRBJ1-2; 8 bases are a match to TRBD1. The V and J ends lost 6 bases and 3 bases, in that order; junction bases with no gene match: 6. CDR3 length: 14 amino acids.

This clonotype has ten or more counts. J is TRBJ2-1 and V is TRBV7-8; 15 bases fit TRBD2. The CDR3 contains 15 residues. Germline assignment: CDR1 SGHVS and CDR2 FQNEAQ. The V segment lost 5 bases and the J segment 4 bases; nucleotides outside the gene matches: 0. The CDR3 region has the DNA TGTGCCAGCAGCGGGACTAGCGGGGGGTACAATGAGCAGTTCTTC. Translating gives CASSGTSGGYNEQFF.

This chain links TRBV28 with TRBJ1-2, with no clear D. Germline V gene data show CDR1 as MDHEN and CDR2 as SYDVKM. Trimming pared 11 bases from V and 3 bases from J, leaving 13 bases between. This CDR3 has 12 amino acids. The CDR3 sequence: CAVSSPHYGYTF. The CDR3 region has the DNA TGTGCCGTCAGCTCTCCCCACTATGGCTACACCTTC.

Only a few counts were recorded for this clonotype. The rearrangement links TRBV30 to TRBJ2-3; D might be TRBD2 (6 bases). Trimming left V 3 bases short and J 0 bases short, with 16 bases between. The germline gives CDR1 GTSNPN, CDR2 SVGIG (reference sequence). The CDR3 runs to 16 residues. The chain's CDR3 is CAWSIEGGESTDTQYF. CDR3 DNA: TGTGCCTGGAGCATAGAGGGCGGGGAGAGCACAGATACGCAGTATTTT.

This clonotype turned up a few times. This sequence joins TRBV20-1 and TRBJ1-1; D ambiguous. Trimming took off 3 bases at V and 3 bases at J, with 14 bases between the two ends. CDR3 size: 14 residues. Germline assignment: CDR1 DFQATT and CDR2 SNEGSKA (reference sequence). This CDR3 is CSARFGPGDTEAFF. CDR3 nucleotides: TGCAGTGCTAGGTTTGGGCCTGGGGACACTGAAGCTTTCTTT.

V and J are TRBV6-2 or TRBV6-3 and TRBJ1-2; no clear D. Germline CDR1 MNHEY, CDR2 SVGEGT. V lost 10 bases, J lost 6 bases, and 9 bases lay in between. The CDR3 spans 10 residues. CDR3 nucleotide sequence: TGTGCCACCAATAGAGATGGCTACACCTTC. It translates to CATNRDGYTF.

This clonotype turned up a few times. The CDR3 DNA is TGTGCCAGCAGCCCTCGACCAGGGAGAGGAGGAGAGACCCAGTACTTC. This translates into CASSPRPGRGGETQYF. The chain recombines TRBV7-3 with TRBJ2-5; possibly TRBD1 or TRBD2 for D (5 bases each). The CDR3 extends over 16 amino acids. V lost 5 bases and J lost 4, with 20 bases in between. Germline CDR1 and CDR2: SGHTA and FQGTGA.

V is TRBV12-3 or TRBV12-4 and J is TRBJ1-5; possibly TRBD1 for D (5 bases). The V end lost 1 base, the J end lost 5 bases, and 9 bases lay between the germline ends. The CDR3 has 14 residues. The CDR3 here is CASSLGGTYQPQHF. CDR3 sequence (DNA): TGTGCCAGCAGTTTAGGAGGGACCTATCAGCCCCAGCATTTT.

This clonotype has just one count. Because the CDR3 is missing its conserved closing phenylalanine or tryptophan, this is likely a read error. The chain links TRBV2 to TRBJ1-2; 10 bases map to TRBD1. J gave up 11 bases and V 7 bases, and 7 bases lay outside the gene matches. This CDR3 spans 12 amino acids. Germline CDR1 and CDR2: SNHLY and FYNNEI. CDR3 bases: TGTGCCAGCATCGGGACAGGGGCCCCATACACCTAC. It yields the protein CASIGTGAPYTY.

This clonotype has only a few counts. V usage is TRBV6-1 and J usage is TRBJ2-3, with TRBD2 matching over 10 bases. Looked up from germline, CDR1 is MNHNS and CDR2 is SASEGT. J was trimmed by 5 bases and V by 5 bases; bases with no gene match: 7. The CDR3 contains 15 residues. The CDR3 region is CASSPKRGGIDTQYF. The CDR3 DNA sequence: TGTGCCAGCAGTCCTAAGCGGGGGGGTATAGATACGCAGTATTTT.

V and J are TRBV5-1 and TRBJ1-6; a weak D match, TRBD1 (6 bases). The CDR3 covers 15 residues. Looked up from germline, CDR1 is SGHRS and CDR2 is YFSETQ. The germline V and J ends were trimmed by 1 base and 9 bases, with 14 bases remaining between them. CDR3 sequence reads: CASSLSQGLTSPLHF. Here the CDR3 DNA reads TGCGCCAGCAGCTTGAGCCAGGGGCTGACTTCACCCCTCCACTTT.

This clonotype was recorded at least ten times. The chain couples TRBV7-2 to TRBJ2-2; D is ambiguous. This CDR3 has 12 amino acids. V lost 3 bases, J lost 8 bases, and 7 bases lay in between. CDR1 is SGHTA, CDR2 FQGNSA, per germline. The CDR3, as DNA: TGTGCCAGCAGCTTTAGGGCGGGGGAGCTGTTTTTT. This sequence encodes CASSFRAGELFF.

The chain has TRBV4-3 and TRBJ2-7; 10 bases agree with TRBD1. Germline loops: CDR1 LGHNA, CDR2 YSLEER. This CDR3 is 15 amino acids long. Unmatched junction bases numbered 4, after V lost 4 bases and J lost 1 base. The CDR3 nucleotides read TGCGCCAGCAGCCCGACAGGGGGCGCGTCCTACGAGCAGTACTTC. Amino acid sequence: CASSPTGGASYEQYF.

The V call is TRBV7-2, the J call TRBJ1-6; D ambiguous. The CDR3 totals 15 residues. Germline loops: CDR1 SGHTA, CDR2 FQGNSA. The V end was cut by 2 bases, the J end by 1 base, with 6 bases between. CDR3 bases: TGTGCCAGCAGCTTACCACGGTCCTATAATTCACCCCTCCACTTT. It translates to CASSLPRSYNSPLHF. Looking up the rest from reference TRBV7-2 and TRBJ1-6 gives the full variable domain: GAGVSQSPSNKVTEKGKDVELRCDPISGHTALYWYRQSLGQGLEFLIYFQGNSAPDKSGLPSDRFSAERTGGSVSTLTIQRTQQEDSAVYLCASSLPRSYNSPLHFGNGTRLTVT.

This clonotype was recorded a few times. V is TRBV28 and J is TRBJ2-1; 7 bases align to TRBD2. The CDR3 runs to 14 residues. The trim removed 2 bases at V and 8 bases at J, leaving 6 bases unmatched. Germline CDR1 and CDR2: MDHEN and SYDVKM. The CDR3 protein is CASSLTTSDDEQFF. Here the CDR3 DNA reads TGTGCCAGCAGTTTAACTACTAGCGACGATGAGCAGTTCTTC.

V usage is TRBV5-4 and J usage is TRBJ2-1; TRBD2 matches at 12 bases. The CDR3 length is 15 residues. Trimming at V came to 0 bases and at J to 10 bases, leaving 5 bases not matched to a gene. From germline, CDR1 is SGHNT and CDR2 YYREEE (reference sequence). The CDR3 DNA sequence: TGTGCCAGCAGCTTGGGGGCTAGCGGGGGGGGCGAGCAGTTCTTC. Amino acids: CASSLGASGGGEQFF.

The genes are TRBV10-3 and TRBJ2-7, with D possibly TRBD1 on 5 matching bases. In germline, CDR1 is ENHRY, CDR2 SYGVKD. CDR3 size: 15 residues. V was trimmed by 0 bases and J by 3 bases, leaving 12 bases between them. CDR3 nucleotide sequence: TGTGCCATCAGTGAGTCAGGGGTTCGGGTCTACGAGCAGTACTTC. It translates to CAISESGVRVYEQYF.

This clonotype was recorded a few times. V usage is TRBV6-1 and J usage is TRBJ2-4; a possible D gene is TRBD2 (6 bases). Per the germline V gene, CDR1 is MNHNS and CDR2 is SASEGT. V shed 7 bases and J shed 7 bases, with 20 bases lying between them. The length of the CDR3 is 15 residues. The DNA of the CDR3 is TGTGCCAGCACCCTCATGACAGCGGGCGAGAACATTCAGTACTTC. Amino acid sequence: CASTLMTAGENIQYF.

This chain links TRBV7-2 with TRBJ1-6; D call uncertain. Between the trimmed V and J ends, which lost 7 bases and 3 bases, there was a span of 16 bases. Looked up from germline, CDR1 is SGHTA and CDR2 is FQGNSA. This CDR3 region has 16 residues. The CDR3 coding sequence is TGTGCCAGCAACCCTGGGGAAGGCCACTATAATTCACCCCTCCACTTT. Encoded protein: CASNPGEGHYNSPLHF. The full variable domain, in which reference TRBV7-2 and TRBJ1-6 provide the parts outside the CDR3, is GAGVSQSPSNKVTEKGKDVELRCDPISGHTALYWYRQSLGQGLEFLIYFQGNSAPDKSGLPSDRFSAERTGGSVSTLTIQRTQQEDSAVYLCASNPGEGHYNSPLHFGNGTRLTVT.

The chain has TRBV13 and TRBJ2-1, with 10 bases lining up with TRBD2. CDR3 length equals 15 residues. J lost 7 bases, V lost 4 bases, and 7 bases had no gene match. The V gene's germline CDR1 is PRHDT and CDR2 FYEKMQ (reference sequence). The CDR3 sequence: CASSSERGGENEQFF. Written as DNA, the CDR3 is TGTGCCAGCAGCTCTGAGCGGGGGGGCGAGAATGAGCAGTTCTTC.

The table lists this clonotype with many counts. CDR3 amino acids: CASSEAQGEKADTQYF. DNA for the CDR3: TGTGCCAGCAGTGAAGCTCAGGGGGAAAAAGCAGATACGCAGTATTTT. The gene calls are TRBV6-1 and TRBJ2-3, with 7 bases matching TRBD1. With 0 bases clipped from V and 4 bases from J, the junction kept 7 bases outside the gene matches. This CDR3 contains 16 residues. The germline V gene has CDR1 MNHNS and CDR2 SASEGT.